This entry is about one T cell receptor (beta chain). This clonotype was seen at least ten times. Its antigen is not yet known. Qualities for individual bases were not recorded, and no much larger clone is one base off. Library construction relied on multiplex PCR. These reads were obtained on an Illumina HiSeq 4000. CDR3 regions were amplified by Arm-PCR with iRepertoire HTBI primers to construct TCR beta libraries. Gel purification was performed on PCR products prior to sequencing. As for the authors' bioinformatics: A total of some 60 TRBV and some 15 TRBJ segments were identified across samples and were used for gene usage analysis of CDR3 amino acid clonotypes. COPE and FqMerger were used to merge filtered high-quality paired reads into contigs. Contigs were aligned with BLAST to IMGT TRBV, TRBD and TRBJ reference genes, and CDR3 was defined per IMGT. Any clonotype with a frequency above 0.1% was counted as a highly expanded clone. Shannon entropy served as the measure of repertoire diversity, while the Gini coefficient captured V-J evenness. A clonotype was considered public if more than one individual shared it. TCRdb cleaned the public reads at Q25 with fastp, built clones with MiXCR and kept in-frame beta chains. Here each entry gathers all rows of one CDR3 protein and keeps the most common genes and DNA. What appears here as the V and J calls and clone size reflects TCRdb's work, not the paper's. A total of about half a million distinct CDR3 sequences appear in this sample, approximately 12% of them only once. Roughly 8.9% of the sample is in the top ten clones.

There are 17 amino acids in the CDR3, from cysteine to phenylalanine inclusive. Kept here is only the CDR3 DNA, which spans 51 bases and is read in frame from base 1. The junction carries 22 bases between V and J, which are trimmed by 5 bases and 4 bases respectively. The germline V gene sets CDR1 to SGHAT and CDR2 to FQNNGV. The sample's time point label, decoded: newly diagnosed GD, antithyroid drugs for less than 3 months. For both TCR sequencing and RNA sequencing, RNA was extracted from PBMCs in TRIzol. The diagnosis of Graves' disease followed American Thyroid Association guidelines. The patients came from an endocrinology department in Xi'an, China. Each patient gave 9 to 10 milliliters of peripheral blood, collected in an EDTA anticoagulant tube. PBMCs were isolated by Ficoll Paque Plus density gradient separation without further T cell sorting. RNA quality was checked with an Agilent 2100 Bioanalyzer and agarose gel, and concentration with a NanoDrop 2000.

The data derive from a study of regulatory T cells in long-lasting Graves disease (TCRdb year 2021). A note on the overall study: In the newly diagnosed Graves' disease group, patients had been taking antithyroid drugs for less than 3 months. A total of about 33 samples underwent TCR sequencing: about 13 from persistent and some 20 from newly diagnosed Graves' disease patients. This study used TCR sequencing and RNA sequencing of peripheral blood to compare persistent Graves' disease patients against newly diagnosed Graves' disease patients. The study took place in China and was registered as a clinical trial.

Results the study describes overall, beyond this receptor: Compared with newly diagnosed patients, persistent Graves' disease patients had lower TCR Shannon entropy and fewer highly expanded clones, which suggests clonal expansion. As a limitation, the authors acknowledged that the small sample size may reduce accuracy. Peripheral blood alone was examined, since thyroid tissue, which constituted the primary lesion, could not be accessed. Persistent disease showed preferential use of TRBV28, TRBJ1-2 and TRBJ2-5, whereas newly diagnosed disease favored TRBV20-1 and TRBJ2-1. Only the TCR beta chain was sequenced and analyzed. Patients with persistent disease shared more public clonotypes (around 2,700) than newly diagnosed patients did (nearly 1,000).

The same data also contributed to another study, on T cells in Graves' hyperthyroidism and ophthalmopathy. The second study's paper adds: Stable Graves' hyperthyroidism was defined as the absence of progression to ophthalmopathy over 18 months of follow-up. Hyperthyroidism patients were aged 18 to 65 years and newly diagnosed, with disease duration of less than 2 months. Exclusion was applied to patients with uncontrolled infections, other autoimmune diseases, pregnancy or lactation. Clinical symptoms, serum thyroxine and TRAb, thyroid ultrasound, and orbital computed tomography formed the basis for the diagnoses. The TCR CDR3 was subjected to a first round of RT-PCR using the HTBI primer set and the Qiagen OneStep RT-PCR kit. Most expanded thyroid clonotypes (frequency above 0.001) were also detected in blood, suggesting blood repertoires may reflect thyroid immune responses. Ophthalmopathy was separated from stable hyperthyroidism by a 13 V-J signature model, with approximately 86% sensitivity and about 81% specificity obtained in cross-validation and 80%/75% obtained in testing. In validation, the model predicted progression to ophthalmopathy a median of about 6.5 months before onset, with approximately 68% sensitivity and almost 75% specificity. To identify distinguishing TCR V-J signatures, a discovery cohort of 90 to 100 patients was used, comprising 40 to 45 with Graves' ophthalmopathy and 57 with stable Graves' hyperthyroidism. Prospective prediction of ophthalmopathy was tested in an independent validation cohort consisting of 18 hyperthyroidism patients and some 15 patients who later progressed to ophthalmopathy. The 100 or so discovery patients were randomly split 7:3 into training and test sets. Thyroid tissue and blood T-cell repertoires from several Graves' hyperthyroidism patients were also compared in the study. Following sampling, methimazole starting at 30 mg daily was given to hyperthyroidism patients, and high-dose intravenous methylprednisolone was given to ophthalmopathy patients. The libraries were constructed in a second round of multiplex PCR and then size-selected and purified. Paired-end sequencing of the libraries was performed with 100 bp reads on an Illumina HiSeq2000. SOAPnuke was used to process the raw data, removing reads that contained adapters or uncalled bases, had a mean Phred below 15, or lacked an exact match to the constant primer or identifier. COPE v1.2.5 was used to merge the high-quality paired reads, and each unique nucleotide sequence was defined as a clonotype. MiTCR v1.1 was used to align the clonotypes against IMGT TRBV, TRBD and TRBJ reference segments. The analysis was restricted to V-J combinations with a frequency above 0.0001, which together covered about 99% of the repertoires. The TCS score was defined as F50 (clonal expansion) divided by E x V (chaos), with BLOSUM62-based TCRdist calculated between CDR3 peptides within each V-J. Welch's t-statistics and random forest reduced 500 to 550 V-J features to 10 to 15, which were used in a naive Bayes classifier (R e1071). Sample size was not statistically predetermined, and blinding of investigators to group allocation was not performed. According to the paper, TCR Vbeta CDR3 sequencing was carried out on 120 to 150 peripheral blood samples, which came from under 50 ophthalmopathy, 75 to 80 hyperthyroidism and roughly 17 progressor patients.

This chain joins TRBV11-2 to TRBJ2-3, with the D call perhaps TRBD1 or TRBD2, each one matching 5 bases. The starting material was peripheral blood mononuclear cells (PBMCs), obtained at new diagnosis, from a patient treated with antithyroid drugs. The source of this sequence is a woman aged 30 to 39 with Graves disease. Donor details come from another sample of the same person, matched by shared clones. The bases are TGTGCCAGCAGCCCCCTGGGGGTCACGCAAACAGCAGATACGCAGTATTTT. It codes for CASSPLGVTQTADTQYF.